This T cell receptor beta chain emerged from a study of blood T cell repertoires in COVID-19. Study overall: Sites in the United States, Italy and Spain provided acute and convalescent COVID-19 samples. Sample material is recorded as cDNA or gDNA derived from T cells, B-cell-depleted T cells, or PBMCs.

Authors' data handling: Reference gene primer amplification gave estimated nucleated cell counts. Assay used: immunoSEQ multiplex PCR; TCRdb lists only in-frame clones, some missing. V and J calls and clone size are copied from that table; D and trimming were computed from the DNA. The sample shows around 55,000 clones, less than 95% of them seen only once. The CDR3 runs 14 residues. CDR1 is WNHNN, CDR2 SYGVQD, per germline (reference sequence). Trimming shortened V by 4 bases and J by 5 bases, and 13 bases separated the two germline ends. Sequences were obtained from peripheral blood. This receptor was obtained from a middle-aged man with acute or convalescent COVID-19. The chain has TRBV10-1 and TRBJ2-3; weak D call: TRBD2 (6 bases). The CDR3 sequence: CASSVREWGDTQYF. For the CDR3, the DNA is TGCGCCAGCAGTGTTCGGGAGTGGGGAGATACGCAGTATTTT.